This TCR beta chain was identified during a study of blood T cells in healthy people across ages. General study findings and limits: Changes in expanded clonotypes were possibly confounded, as the CMV status of donors was unknown.

Primed by a sample-barcoded 5' primer and a J-beta primer mix, a second PCR proceeded for about 7 to 12 cycles. A single record per CDR3 protein comes from TCRdb applying MiXCR to the 5' RACE reads. Of approximately 900,000 distinct CDR3 sequences in the sample, under 35% were seen once. Many counts were recorded for this clonotype. What it recognizes is unknown. Trimming cost V 4 bases and J 8 bases; bases outside gene matches: 11. This CDR3 is 16 amino acids long. Germline-derived CDR1 and CDR2 are SGHRS and YFSETQ. The sample was also linked to a second study, of T cells of mothers and their children. From that second work: Using roughly 1.5 ug per 15 ul, all extracted RNA underwent cDNA synthesis. In both related and unrelated pairs, TCR recombination output is shaped similarly by thymic selection. None of the identified T cell clones proved to be persistent microchimeric clones.

Sequenced sample: blood. V usage is TRBV5-1 and J usage is TRBJ2-1; TRBD1 agrees at 11 bases. The TCR sequence derives from a woman aged 40-49 years in good health. This chain's CDR3 is CASSGGTGGVEDEQFF. The CDR3, as DNA: TGCGCCAGCAGCGGCGGGACAGGGGGTGTTGAGGATGAGCAGTTCTTC.